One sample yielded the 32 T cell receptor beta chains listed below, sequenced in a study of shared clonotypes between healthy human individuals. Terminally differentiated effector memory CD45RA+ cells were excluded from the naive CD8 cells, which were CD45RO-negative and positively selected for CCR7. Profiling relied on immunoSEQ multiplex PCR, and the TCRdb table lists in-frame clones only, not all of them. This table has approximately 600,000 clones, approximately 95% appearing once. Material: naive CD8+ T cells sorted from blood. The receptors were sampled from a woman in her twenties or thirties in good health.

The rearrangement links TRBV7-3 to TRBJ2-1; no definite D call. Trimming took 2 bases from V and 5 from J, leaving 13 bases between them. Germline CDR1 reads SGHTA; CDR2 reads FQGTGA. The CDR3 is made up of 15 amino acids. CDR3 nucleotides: TGTGCCAGCAGCTTACTGGGGTATGAGGACAATGAGCAGTTCTTC. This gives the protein CASSLLGYEDNEQFF.

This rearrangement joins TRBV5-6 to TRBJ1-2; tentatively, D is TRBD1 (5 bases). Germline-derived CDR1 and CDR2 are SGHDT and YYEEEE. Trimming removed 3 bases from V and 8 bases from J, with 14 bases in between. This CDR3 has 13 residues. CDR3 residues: CASSSGTTTGYTF. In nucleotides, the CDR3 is TGTGCCAGCAGCTCCGGGACCACTACCGGCTACACCTTC. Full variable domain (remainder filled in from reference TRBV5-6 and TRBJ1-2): DAGVTQSPTHLIKTRGQQVTLRCSPKSGHDTVSWYQQALGQGPQFIFQYYEEEERQRGNFPDRFSGHQFPNYSSELNVNALLLGDSALYLCASSSGTTTGYTFGSGTRLTVV.

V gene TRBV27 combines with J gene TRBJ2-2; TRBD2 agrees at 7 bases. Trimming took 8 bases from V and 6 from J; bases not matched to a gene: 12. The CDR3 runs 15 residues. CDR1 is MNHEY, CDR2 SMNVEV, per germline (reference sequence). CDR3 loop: CASRGYAGLAGELFF. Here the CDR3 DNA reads TGTGCCAGCCGGGGGTATGCAGGACTAGCCGGGGAGCTGTTTTTT.

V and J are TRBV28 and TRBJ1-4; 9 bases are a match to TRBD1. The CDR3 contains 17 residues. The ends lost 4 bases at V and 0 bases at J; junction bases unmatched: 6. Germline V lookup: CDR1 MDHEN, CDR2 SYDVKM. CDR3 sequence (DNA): TGTGCCAGCAGTTCGGTGACAGGGGGGGCAACTAATGAAAAACTGTTTTTT. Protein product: CASSSVTGGATNEKLFF.

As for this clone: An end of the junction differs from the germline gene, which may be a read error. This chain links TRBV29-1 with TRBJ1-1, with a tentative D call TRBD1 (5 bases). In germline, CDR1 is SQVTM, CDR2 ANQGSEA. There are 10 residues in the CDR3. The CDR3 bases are TGCAGCGTTCAAGAAGCCGGGACTTCTTTT. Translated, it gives CSVQEAGTSF. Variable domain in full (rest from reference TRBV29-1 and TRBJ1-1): SAVISQKPSRDICQRGTSLTIQCQVDSQVTMMFWYRQQPGQSLTLIATANQGSEATYESGFVIDKFPISRPNLTFSTLTVSNMSPEDSSIYLCSVQEAGTSFGQGTRLTVV.

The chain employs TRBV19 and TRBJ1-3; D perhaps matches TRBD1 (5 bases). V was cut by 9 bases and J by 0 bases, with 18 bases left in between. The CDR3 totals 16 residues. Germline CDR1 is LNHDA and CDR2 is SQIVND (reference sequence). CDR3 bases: TGTGCCAGGGGTCTCGGGGCGGAGAACTCTGGAAACACCATATATTTT. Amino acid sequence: CARGLGAENSGNTIYF.

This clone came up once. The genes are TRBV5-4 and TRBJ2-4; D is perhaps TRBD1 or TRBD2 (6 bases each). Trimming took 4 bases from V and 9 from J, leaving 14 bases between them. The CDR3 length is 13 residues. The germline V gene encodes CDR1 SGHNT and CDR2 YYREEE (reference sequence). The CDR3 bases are TGTGCCAGCAGCCCGGGGGCTAGCAGCATTCAGTACTTC. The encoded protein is CASSPGASSIQYF. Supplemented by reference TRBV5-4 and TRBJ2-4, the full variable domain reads ETGVTQSPTHLIKTRGQQVTLRCSSQSGHNTVSWYQQALGQGPQFIFQYYREEENGRGNFPPRFSGLQFPNYSSELNVNALELDDSALYLCASSPGASSIQYFGAGTRLSVL.

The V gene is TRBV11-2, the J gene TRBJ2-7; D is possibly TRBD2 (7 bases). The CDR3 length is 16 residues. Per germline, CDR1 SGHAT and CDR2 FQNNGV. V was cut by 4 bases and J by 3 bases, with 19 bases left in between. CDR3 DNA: TGTGCCAGCAGCTCGGGGGGCGTCCTCGAACACTACGAGCAGTACTTC. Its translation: CASSSGGVLEHYEQYF.

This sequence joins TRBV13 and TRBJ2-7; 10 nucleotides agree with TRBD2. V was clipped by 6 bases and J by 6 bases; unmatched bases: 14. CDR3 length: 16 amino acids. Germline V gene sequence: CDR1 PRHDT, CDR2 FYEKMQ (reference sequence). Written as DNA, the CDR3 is TGTGCCAGCAGTCGTCCGGGACTAGCGACCGGAGGCGAGCAGTACTTC. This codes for CASSRPGLATGGEQYF.

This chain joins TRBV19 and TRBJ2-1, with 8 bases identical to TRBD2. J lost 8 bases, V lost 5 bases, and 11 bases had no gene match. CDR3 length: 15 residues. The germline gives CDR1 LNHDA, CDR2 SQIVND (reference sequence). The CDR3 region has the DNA TGTGCCAGTAGTGAACCGGGACTAGGGGGAGATGAGCAGTTCTTC. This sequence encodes CASSEPGLGGDEQFF.

The DNA of the CDR3 is TGTGCCAGCAGTTCCGGGACCGTCCCCTACGAGCAGTACTTC. This translates into CASSSGTVPYEQYF. The chain links TRBV27 to TRBJ2-7, with D perhaps matching TRBD1 or TRBD2 (5 bases each). The CDR3 loop spans 14 amino acids. Trimming took off 4 bases at V and 2 bases at J, with 12 bases between the two ends. Germline CDR1 and CDR2: MNHEY and SMNVEV (reference sequence).

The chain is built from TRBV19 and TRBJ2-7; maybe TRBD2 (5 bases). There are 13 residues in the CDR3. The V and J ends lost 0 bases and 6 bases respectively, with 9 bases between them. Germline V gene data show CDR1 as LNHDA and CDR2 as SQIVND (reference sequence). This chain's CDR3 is CASSIDGEFEQYF. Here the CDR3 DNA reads TGTGCCAGTAGTATAGACGGGGAATTCGAGCAGTACTTC.

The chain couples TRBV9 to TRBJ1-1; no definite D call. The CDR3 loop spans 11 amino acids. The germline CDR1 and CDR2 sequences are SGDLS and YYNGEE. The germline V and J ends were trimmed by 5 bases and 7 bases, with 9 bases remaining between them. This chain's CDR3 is CASRVVGEAFF. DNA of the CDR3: TGTGCCAGCAGGGTGGTGGGTGAAGCTTTCTTT.

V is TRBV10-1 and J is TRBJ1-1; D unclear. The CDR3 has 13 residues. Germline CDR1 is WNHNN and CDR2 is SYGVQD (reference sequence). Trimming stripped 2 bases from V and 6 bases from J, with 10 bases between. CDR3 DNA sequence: TGCGCCAGCAGTGAGACCCGCGGAGCTGAAGCTTTCTTT. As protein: CASSETRGAEAFF.

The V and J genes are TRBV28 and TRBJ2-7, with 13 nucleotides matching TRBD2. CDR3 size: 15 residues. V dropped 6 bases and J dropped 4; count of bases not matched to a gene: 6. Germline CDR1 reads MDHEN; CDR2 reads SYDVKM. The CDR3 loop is CASSPPGLAGYEQYF. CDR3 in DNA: TGTGCCAGCAGCCCTCCGGGACTAGCGGGGTACGAGCAGTACTTC.

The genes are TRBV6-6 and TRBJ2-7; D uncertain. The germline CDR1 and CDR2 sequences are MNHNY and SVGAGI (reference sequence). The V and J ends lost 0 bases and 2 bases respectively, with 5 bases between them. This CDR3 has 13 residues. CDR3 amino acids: CASSYSSTYEQYF. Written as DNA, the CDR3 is TGTGCCAGCAGTTACTCTTCAACCTACGAGCAGTACTTC.

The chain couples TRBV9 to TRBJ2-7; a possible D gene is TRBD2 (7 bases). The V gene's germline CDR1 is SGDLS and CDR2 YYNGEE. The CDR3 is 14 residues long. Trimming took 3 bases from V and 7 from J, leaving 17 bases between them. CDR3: CASSGGGQPREQYF. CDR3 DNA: TGTGCCAGCAGCGGGGGGGGCCAGCCCCGGGAGCAGTACTTC.

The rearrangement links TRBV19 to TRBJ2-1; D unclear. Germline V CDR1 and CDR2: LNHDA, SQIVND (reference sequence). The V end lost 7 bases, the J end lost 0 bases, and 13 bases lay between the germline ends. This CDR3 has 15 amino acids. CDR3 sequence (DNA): TGTGCCAGTAATGGCGGAACCCTCTCCTACAATGAGCAGTTCTTC. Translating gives CASNGGTLSYNEQFF. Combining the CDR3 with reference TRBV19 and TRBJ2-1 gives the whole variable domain DGGITQSPKYLFRKEGQNVTLSCEQNLNHDAMYWYRQDPGQGLRLIYYSQIVNDFQKGDIAEGYSVSREKKESFPLTVTSAQKNPTAFYLCASNGGTLSYNEQFFGPGTRLTVL.

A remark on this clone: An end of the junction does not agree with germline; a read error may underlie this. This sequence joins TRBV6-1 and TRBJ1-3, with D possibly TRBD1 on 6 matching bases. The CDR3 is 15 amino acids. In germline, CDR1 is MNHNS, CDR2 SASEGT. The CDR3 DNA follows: TGTGCCAGCAGGGAAGCATCGACAGGAGGAAACACCATATATTTT. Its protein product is CASREASTGGNTIYF.

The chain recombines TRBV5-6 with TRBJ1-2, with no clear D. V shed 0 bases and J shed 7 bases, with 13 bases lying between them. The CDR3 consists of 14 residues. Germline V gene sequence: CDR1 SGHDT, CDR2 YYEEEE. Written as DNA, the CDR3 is TGTGCCAGCAGCTTGGGAGTTCCTATGAGTGGCTACACCTTC. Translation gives CASSLGVPMSGYTF.

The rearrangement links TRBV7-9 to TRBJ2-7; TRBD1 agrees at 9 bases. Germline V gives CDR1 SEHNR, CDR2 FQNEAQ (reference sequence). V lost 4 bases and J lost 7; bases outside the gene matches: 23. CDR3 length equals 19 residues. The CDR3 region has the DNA TGTGCCAGCAGCTACCGACAGGGGGAGAGTCGACGGGAGGTAGGGGAGCAGTACTTC. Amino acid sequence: CASSYRQGESRREVGEQYF.

The DNA of the CDR3 is TGTGCCAGCAGGATAGGGAGGCTAGGGAACCGTGTGAGTGGCTACACCTTC. Translating gives CASRIGRLGNRVSGYTF. V usage is TRBV2 and J usage is TRBJ1-2, with D unclear. Germline V lookup: CDR1 SNHLY, CDR2 FYNNEI. This CDR3 spans 17 amino acids. V shed 6 bases and J shed 7 bases, with 27 bases lying between them.

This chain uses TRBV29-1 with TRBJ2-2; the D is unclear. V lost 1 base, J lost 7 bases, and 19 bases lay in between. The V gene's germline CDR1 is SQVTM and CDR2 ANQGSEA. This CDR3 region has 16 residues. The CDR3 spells CSVEVSVTSRYGELFF. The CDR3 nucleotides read TGCAGCGTTGAAGTTTCGGTCACCAGTAGGTACGGGGAGCTGTTTTTT.

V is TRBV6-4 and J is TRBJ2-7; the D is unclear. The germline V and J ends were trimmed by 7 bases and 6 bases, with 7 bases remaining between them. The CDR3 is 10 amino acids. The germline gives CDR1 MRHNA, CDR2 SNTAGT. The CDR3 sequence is CASISREQYF. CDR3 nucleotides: TGTGCCAGCATAAGCCGCGAGCAGTACTTC.

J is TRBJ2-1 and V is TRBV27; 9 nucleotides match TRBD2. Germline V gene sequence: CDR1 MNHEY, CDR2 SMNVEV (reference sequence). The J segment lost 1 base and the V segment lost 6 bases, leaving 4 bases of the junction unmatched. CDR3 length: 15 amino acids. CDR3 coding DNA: TGTGCCAGCAGGGGAGCGGGAGGTTCCTACAATGAGCAGTTCTTC. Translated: CASRGAGGSYNEQFF.

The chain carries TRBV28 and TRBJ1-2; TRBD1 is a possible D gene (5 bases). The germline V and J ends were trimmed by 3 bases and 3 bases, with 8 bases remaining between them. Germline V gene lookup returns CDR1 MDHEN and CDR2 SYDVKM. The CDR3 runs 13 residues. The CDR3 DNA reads TGTGCCAGCAGTTTCGGGGGGGACTATGGCTACACCTTC. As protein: CASSFGGDYGYTF.

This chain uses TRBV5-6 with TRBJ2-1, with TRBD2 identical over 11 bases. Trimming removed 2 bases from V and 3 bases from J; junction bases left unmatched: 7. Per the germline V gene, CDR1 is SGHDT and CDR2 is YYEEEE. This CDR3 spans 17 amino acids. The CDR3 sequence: CASSFSGTSGYYNEQFF. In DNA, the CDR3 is TGTGCCAGCAGCTTCTCGGGGACTAGCGGTTACTACAATGAGCAGTTCTTC. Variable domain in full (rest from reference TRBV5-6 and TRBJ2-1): DAGVTQSPTHLIKTRGQQVTLRCSPKSGHDTVSWYQQALGQGPQFIFQYYEEEERQRGNFPDRFSGHQFPNYSSELNVNALLLGDSALYLCASSFSGTSGYYNEQFFGPGTRLTVL.

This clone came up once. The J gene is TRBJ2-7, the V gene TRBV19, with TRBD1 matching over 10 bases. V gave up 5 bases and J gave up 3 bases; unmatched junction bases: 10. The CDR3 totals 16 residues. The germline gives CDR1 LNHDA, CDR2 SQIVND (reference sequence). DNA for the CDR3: TGTGCCAGTAGTTTCGGGACAGGGGCCTATCACTACGAGCAGTACTTC. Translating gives CASSFGTGAYHYEQYF. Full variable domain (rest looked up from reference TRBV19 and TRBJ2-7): DGGITQSPKYLFRKEGQNVTLSCEQNLNHDAMYWYRQDPGQGLRLIYYSQIVNDFQKGDIAEGYSVSREKKESFPLTVTSAQKNPTAFYLCASSFGTGAYHYEQYFGPGTRLTVT.

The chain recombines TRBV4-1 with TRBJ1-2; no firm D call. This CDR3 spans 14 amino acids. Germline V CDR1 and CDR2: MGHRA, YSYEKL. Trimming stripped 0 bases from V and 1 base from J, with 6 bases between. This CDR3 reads CASSQDRSNYGYTF. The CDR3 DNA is TGCGCCAGCAGCCAAGATAGGAGTAACTATGGCTACACCTTC.

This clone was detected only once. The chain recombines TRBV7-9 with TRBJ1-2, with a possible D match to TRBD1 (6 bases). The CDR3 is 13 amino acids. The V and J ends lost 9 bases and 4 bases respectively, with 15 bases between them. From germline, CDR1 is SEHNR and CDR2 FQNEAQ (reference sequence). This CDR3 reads CASEEDSLYGYTF. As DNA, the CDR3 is TGTGCCAGTGAAGAGGACAGCCTCTATGGCTACACCTTC.

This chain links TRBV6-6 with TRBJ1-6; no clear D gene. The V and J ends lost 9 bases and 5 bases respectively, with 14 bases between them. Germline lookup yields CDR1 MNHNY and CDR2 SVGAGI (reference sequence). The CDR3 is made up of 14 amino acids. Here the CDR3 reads CASSTIGNNSPLHF. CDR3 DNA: TGTGCCAGTAGCACGATTGGGAATAATTCACCCCTCCACTTT.

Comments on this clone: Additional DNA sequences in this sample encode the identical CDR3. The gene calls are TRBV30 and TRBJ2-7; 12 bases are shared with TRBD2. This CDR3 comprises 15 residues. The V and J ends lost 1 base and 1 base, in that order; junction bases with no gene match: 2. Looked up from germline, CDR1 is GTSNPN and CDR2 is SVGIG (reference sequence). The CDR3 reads CAWSAGLAGSYEQYF. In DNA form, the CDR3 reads TGTGCCTGGAGTGCCGGACTAGCGGGATCCTACGAGCAGTACTTC.